This record looks at one T cell receptor beta chain sequence and its context. With 6 bases removed from V and 4 bases from J, the gap between germline ends came to 19 bases. CDR1 is MNHEY and CDR2 is SVGAGI in the germline V gene. This CDR3 is 15 amino acids long. A second PCR of about 7 to 12 cycles used a sample-barcoded 5' primer and a J-beta primer mix. Researchers report that each sample yielded at least 2.5 million CDR3-containing paired-end reads. TCRdb passed the 5' RACE reads through MiXCR, listing each CDR3 protein once. The sample has just under 750,000 distinct CDR3 sequences; roughly 20% are singletons. In terms of origin and age, donors were healthy Caucasian individuals from Russia aged about 6 to 100. Researchers report isolating at least 6 million PBMCs per sample. The entry originates in a study of blood T cells in healthy people across ages.

J is TRBJ2-7 and V is TRBV6-5, with D possibly TRBD1 on 8 matching bases. The sample taken for sequencing was blood. This clonotype originated in a man in his 70s in good health. The CDR3 is CASSKSGTGQYEQYF. The CDR3 bases are TGTGCCAGCAGCAAAAGCGGGACAGGACAATACGAGCAGTACTTC.